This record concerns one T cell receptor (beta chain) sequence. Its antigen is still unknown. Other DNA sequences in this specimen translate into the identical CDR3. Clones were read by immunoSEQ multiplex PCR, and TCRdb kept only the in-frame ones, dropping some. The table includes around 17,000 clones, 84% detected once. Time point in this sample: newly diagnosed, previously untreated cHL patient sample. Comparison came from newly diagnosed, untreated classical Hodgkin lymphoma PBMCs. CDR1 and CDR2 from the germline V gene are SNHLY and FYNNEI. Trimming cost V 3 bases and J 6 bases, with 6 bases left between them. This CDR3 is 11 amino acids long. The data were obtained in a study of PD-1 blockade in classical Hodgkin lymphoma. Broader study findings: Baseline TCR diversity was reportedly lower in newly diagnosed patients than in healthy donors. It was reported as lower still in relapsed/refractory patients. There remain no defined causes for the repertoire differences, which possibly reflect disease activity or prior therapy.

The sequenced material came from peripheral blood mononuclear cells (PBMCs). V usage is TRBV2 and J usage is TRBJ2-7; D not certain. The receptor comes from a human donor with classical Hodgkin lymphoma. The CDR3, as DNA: TGTGCCAGCAGTGAGTCCCTCGAGCAGTACTTC. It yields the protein CASSESLEQYF.